The 25 T cell receptor beta chains given below trace back to one sample, sequenced in a study of cytomegalovirus exposure and HLA in healthy donors. 60 Vbeta and 13 Jbeta primers were used in PCR. This table comes from immunoSEQ multiplex PCR, and its TCRdb copy is limited to in-frame clones, with some not included. This table holds some 130,000 clones, 65% to 80% found once. Sequences were obtained from PBMCs. These TCRs come from a human donor in good health.

The chain is built from TRBV2 and TRBJ2-1; D is uncertain. The CDR3 extends over 14 amino acids. CDR1 and CDR2 from the germline V gene are SNHLY and FYNNEI. Trimming stripped 7 bases from V and 4 bases from J, with 14 bases between. CDR3 nucleotide sequence: TGTGCCAGCAACGGTCAATTCCTTTACAATGAGCAGTTCTTC. The encoded protein is CASNGQFLYNEQFF.

The gene calls are TRBV28 and TRBJ2-5; 8 nucleotides match TRBD1. TRBJ2-7 explains the end of the DNA better; the J call may be wrong. Germline assignment: CDR1 MDHEN and CDR2 SYDVKM. The CDR3 runs 14 residues. The CDR3 DNA reads as TGTGCCAGCAGTTCAATCCGACAGGGGCGCGAGCAGTACTTC. Protein sequence: CASSSIRQGREQYF.

The CDR3 spells CASSSNTDTQYF. DNA of the CDR3: TGTGCCAGCAGCTCTAACACAGATACGCAGTATTTT. V and J are TRBV5-4 and TRBJ2-3; unclear D gene. Germline CDR1 SGHNT, CDR2 YYREEE (reference sequence). Trimming shortened V by 3 bases and J by 2 bases, and 4 bases separated the two germline ends. The CDR3 length is 12 residues.

This clone was seen a single time. The chain recombines TRBV5-1 with TRBJ2-7; D remains ambiguous. V gave up 1 base and J gave up 2 bases, with 10 bases separating them. The germline CDR1 and CDR2 sequences are SGHRS and YFSETQ. This CDR3 has 14 amino acids. The CDR3 DNA reads TGCGCCAGCAGCTTGTTAGGCGGCACCTACGAGCAGTACTTC. The encoded protein is CASSLLGGTYEQYF.

The chain uses TRBV5-1 and TRBJ1-2; D gene ambiguous. This CDR3 comprises 12 residues. V was clipped by 4 bases and J by 5 bases, with 9 bases between them. Germline assignment: CDR1 SGHRS and CDR2 YFSETQ. The CDR3 sequence: CASSLGEYGYTF. The CDR3 DNA is TGCGCCAGCAGCCTCGGTGAATATGGCTACACCTTC.

This clone was recorded a few times. The chain recombines TRBV18 with TRBJ1-5, with D unclear. This CDR3 region has 13 residues. Germline V gene lookup returns CDR1 KGHSH and CDR2 LQKENI. V shed 3 bases and J shed 5 bases, with 8 bases lying between them. The CDR3 DNA sequence: TGTGCCAGCTCACCCCTGAGCGATCAGCCCCAGCATTTT. This gives the protein CASSPLSDQPQHF.

This clone was detected only a few times. Here the CDR3 reads CASSEAPAGGREKLFF. As DNA, the CDR3 is TGTGCCAGCAGTGAAGCGCCAGCGGGGGGCCGGGAAAAACTGTTTTTT. V usage is TRBV6-1 and J usage is TRBJ1-4, with D perhaps TRBD1 (6 bases). The CDR3 length is 16 residues. Between the trimmed V and J ends, which lost 0 bases and 8 bases, there was a span of 16 bases. The germline V gene has CDR1 MNHNS and CDR2 SASEGT.

In the case of this clone: This CDR3 is also generated by other DNA sequences in the sample. The chain recombines TRBV4-1 with TRBJ2-7, with D possibly matching TRBD2 (6 bases). Trimming left V 2 bases short and J 4 bases short, with 9 bases between. The CDR3 runs 13 residues. Germline CDR1 reads MGHRA; CDR2 reads YSYEKL. CDR3 loop: CASSQIGGYEQYF. CDR3 sequence (DNA): TGCGCCAGCAGCCAAATCGGGGGTTACGAGCAGTACTTC.

This chain joins TRBV7-9 and TRBJ2-2; D is ambiguous. CDR1 and CDR2 from the germline V gene are SEHNR and FQNEAQ (reference sequence). CDR3 length equals 15 residues. Trimming cost V 0 bases and J 0 bases, with 5 bases left between them. CDR3 sequence reads: CASSLAQTNTGELFF. The CDR3 nucleotides are TGTGCCAGCAGCTTAGCGCAGACGAACACCGGGGAGCTGTTTTTT.

The CDR3 is CATSSYGVINTGELFF. The CDR3 bases are TGTGCCACTTCCTCCTACGGGGTGATAAACACCGGGGAGCTGTTTTTT. The chain carries TRBV7-9 and TRBJ2-2, with D possibly TRBD2 on 5 matching bases. The CDR3 loop spans 16 amino acids. Germline V gives CDR1 SEHNR, CDR2 FQNEAQ (reference sequence). V lost 10 bases and J lost 2, with 20 bases in between.

Points on this clone: This specimen includes other DNA sequences encoding the same CDR3. The chain recombines TRBV18 with TRBJ1-5, with 8 bases identical to TRBD1. The length of the CDR3 is 15 residues. The trim removed 6 bases at V and 4 bases at J, leaving 8 bases unmatched. The germline V gene encodes CDR1 KGHSH and CDR2 LQKENI. In DNA, the CDR3 is TGTGCCAGCTCTCCGAGGACAGGGAAGAATCAGCCCCAGCATTTT. Translated: CASSPRTGKNQPQHF.

This rearrangement joins TRBV28 to TRBJ1-2, with TRBD1 identical over 7 bases. Germline trimming cut 10 bases from V and 5 bases from J; bases unmatched to any gene: 7. The CDR3 covers 12 residues. From germline, CDR1 is MDHEN and CDR2 SYDVKM. As DNA, the CDR3 is TGTGCCACCCTAATCAGGGGGTATGGCTACACCTTC. Translation gives CATLIRGYGYTF.

V usage is TRBV6-6 and J usage is TRBJ2-1; 10 bases are a match to TRBD2. The CDR3 runs to 16 residues. J lost 4 bases, V lost 5 bases, and 8 bases had no gene match. Germline V gene lookup returns CDR1 MNHNY and CDR2 SVGAGI (reference sequence). CDR3 coding DNA: TGTGCCAGCAGTACAAGCGGGGGGGTTTCTTACAATGAGCAGTTCTTC. It translates to CASSTSGGVSYNEQFF.

The chain has TRBV7-9 and TRBJ2-5, with 8 bases matching TRBD2. This CDR3 region has 14 residues. Germline V CDR1 and CDR2: SEHNR, FQNEAQ (reference sequence). V was pared by 4 bases and J by 2 bases, with 3 bases of the junction left unmatched. CDR3 protein: CASSSTSGQETQYF. CDR3 nucleotide sequence: TGTGCCAGCAGCTCCACTAGCGGACAAGAGACCCAGTACTTC.

This clone was found once. The rearrangement joins TRBV12-5 to TRBJ2-2, with 7 bases identical to TRBD1. CDR1 LGHNT and CDR2 FRNRAP come from the germline V gene. Trimming cost V 2 bases and J 4 bases; bases outside gene matches: 7. The length of the CDR3 is 16 residues. The CDR3 bases are TGTGCTAGTGGTTTGTCCACAGGGGACCTCACCGGGGAGCTGTTTTTT. Protein sequence: CASGLSTGDLTGELFF. The full variable domain, its missing parts supplied by reference TRBV12-5 and TRBJ2-2, is DARVTQTPRHKVTEMGQEVTMRCQPILGHNTVFWYRQTMMQGLELLAYFRNRAPLDDSGMPKDRFSAEMPDATLATLKIQPSEPRDSAVYFCASGLSTGDLTGELFFGEGSRLTVL.

This chain uses TRBV19 with TRBJ2-2, with D possibly TRBD1 on 5 matching bases. CDR1 and CDR2 from the germline V gene are LNHDA and SQIVND (reference sequence). The CDR3 consists of 15 residues. V shed 3 bases and J shed 7 bases, with 15 bases lying between them. The CDR3, as DNA: TGTGCCAGTAGTATTGGGGCAGTACGCGGCGGGGAGCTGTTTTTT. This codes for CASSIGAVRGGELFF.

The chain carries TRBV19 and TRBJ2-7, with TRBD1 matching over 8 bases. This CDR3 has 15 residues. Germline assignment: CDR1 LNHDA and CDR2 SQIVND (reference sequence). The V segment lost 4 bases and the J segment 2 bases; nucleotides outside the gene matches: 7. DNA of the CDR3: TGTGCCAGTAGTAGGGGACAGGAGGGTGCCTACGAGCAGTACTTC. The encoded protein is CASSRGQEGAYEQYF.

The chain has TRBV5-4 and TRBJ1-1; D is undetermined. This CDR3 region has 14 residues. The germline V gene has CDR1 SGHNT and CDR2 YYREEE (reference sequence). The ends were cut back, 1 base at V and 1 base at J, with 8 bases in the middle. Written as DNA, the CDR3 is TGTGCCAGCAGCTTGAGAGGGCGGAACACTGAAGCTTTCTTT. It is translated as CASSLRGRNTEAFF. Filled out from reference TRBV5-4 and TRBJ1-1, the complete variable domain reads ETGVTQSPTHLIKTRGQQVTLRCSSQSGHNTVSWYQQALGQGPQFIFQYYREEENGRGNFPPRFSGLQFPNYSSELNVNALELDDSALYLCASSLRGRNTEAFFGQGTRLTVV.

This chain connects TRBV27 to TRBJ2-5; D is perhaps TRBD1 (6 bases). The CDR3 has 16 amino acids. The V gene lost 6 bases and the J gene lost 6 bases, with 23 bases spanning the gap. CDR1 MNHEY and CDR2 SMNVEV come from the germline V gene (reference sequence). CDR3 coding DNA: TGTGCCAGCAGCACCATACGACAGGAGCCGGAGAAGACCCAGTACTTC. This gives the protein CASSTIRQEPEKTQYF.

V is TRBV5-6 and J is TRBJ2-7, with 7 positions matching TRBD1. Germline V gene data show CDR1 as SGHDT and CDR2 as YYEEEE. After removal of 7 bases from V and 3 bases from J, the junction contained 19 bases not matched to a gene. The CDR3 has 17 residues. The CDR3 DNA reads TGTGCCAGCGCCATCCGGGACAGTAGATTTTCGGTCTACGAGCAGTACTTC. It yields the protein CASAIRDSRFSVYEQYF.

The gene calls are TRBV5-1 and TRBJ2-3, with 11 bases that match TRBD2. CDR1 and CDR2 (germline): SGHRS, YFSETQ. CDR3 size: 16 residues. V lost 3 bases and J lost 2; bases outside the gene matches: 5. The CDR3 coding sequence is TGCGCCAGCAGCTCTCAGACTAGCGGGATCACAGATACGCAGTATTTT. Protein: CASSSQTSGITDTQYF.

This clone was detected only a few times. J is TRBJ2-7 and V is TRBV28, with 7 positions matching TRBD2. The CDR3 has 15 residues. With V trimmed by 2 bases and J by 0 bases, 4 bases remained unmatched. Germline V gives CDR1 MDHEN, CDR2 SYDVKM. The CDR3 spells CASSLLAASSYEQYF. Here the CDR3 DNA reads TGTGCCAGCAGTTTACTAGCGGCTAGCTCCTACGAGCAGTACTTC.

The J gene is TRBJ1-1, the V gene TRBV7-9; 7 bases fit TRBD1. The CDR3 sequence is 12 residues long. CDR1 SEHNR and CDR2 FQNEAQ come from the germline V gene (reference sequence). The CDR3, as DNA: TGTTCCGGCCGAACAGGGGATACTGAAGCTTTCTTT. Translating gives CSGRTGDTEAFF. Drawing the rest from reference TRBV7-9 and TRBJ1-1, the complete variable domain is DTGVSQNPRHKITKRGQNVTFRCDPISEHNRLYWYRQTLGQGPEFLTYFQNEAQLEKSRLLSDRFSAERPKGSFSTLEIQRTEQGDSAMYLCSGRTGDTEAFFGQGTRLTVV.

J is TRBJ2-5 and V is TRBV9; D is possibly TRBD2 (6 bases). The V end lost 3 bases, the J end lost 5 bases, and 14 bases lay between the germline ends. Germline assignment: CDR1 SGDLS and CDR2 YYNGEE. This CDR3 spans 14 amino acids. The CDR3 reads CASSAGLPRETQYF. For the CDR3, the DNA is TGTGCCAGCAGCGCGGGACTCCCTCGGGAGACCCAGTACTTC.

The rearrangement joins TRBV10-3 to TRBJ2-7; D possibly corresponds to TRBD1 (5 bases). Germline V gene sequence: CDR1 ENHRY, CDR2 SYGVKD. V lost 10 bases and J lost 0, with 7 bases in between. The CDR3 runs to 11 residues. The CDR3 sequence: CATGYSYEQYF. DNA of the CDR3: TGTGCCACAGGGTACTCCTACGAGCAGTACTTC.